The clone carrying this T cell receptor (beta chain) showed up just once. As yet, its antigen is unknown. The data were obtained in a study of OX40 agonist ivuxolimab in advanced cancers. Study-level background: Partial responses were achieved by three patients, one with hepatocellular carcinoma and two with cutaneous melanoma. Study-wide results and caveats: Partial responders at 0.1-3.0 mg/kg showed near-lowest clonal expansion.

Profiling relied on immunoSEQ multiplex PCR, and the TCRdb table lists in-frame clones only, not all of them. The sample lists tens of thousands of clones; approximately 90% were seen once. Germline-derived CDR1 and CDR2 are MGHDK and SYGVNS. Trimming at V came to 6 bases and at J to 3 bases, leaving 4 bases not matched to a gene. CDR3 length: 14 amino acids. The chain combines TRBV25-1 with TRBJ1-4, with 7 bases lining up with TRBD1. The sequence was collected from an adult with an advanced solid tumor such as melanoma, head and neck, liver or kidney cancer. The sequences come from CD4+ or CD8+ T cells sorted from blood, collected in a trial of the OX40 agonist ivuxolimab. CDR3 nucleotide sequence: TGTGCCAGCAGAAGAACAGGGGCTAATGAAAAACTGTTTTTT. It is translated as CASRRTGANEKLFF.